This T cell receptor beta chain was captured by sequencing in a study of shared clonotypes between healthy human individuals. Study context: Each donor had three CD4 naive, three CD4 memory, two CD8 naive and one CD8 memory plate. Findings and caveats of the study: Larger estimated richness was generally seen in naive subsets than in memory subsets. Sampling used blood alone; tissue repertoires probably differ.

J lost 2 bases, V lost 4 bases, and 5 bases had no gene match. CDR1 and CDR2 (germline): LNHDA, SQIVND (reference sequence). The CDR3 runs to 15 residues. This clone was detected only a few times. The antigen is not known. Method: immunoSEQ multiplex PCR; TCRdb's copy keeps in-frame clones and lacks some. The table has 600,000 to 750,000 clones, just under 75% seen once. This receptor was identified in a woman in her twenties or thirties in good health. Sample: memory CD4+ T cells sorted from blood. This sample's subset: CD45RA-negative fraction. The gene calls are TRBV19 and TRBJ1-5; 7 nucleotides line up with TRBD1. Here the CDR3 reads CASSTNRGGNQPQHF. CDR3 DNA sequence: TGTGCCAGTAGTACAAACAGGGGCGGCAATCAGCCCCAGCATTTT.